A single count supports the clone carrying this T cell receptor beta chain. This sample is drawn from a study of control samples from healthy donors and cancer patients. Germline assignment: CDR1 SEHNR and CDR2 FQNEAQ (reference sequence). V lost 8 bases and J lost 3, with 13 bases in between. The CDR3 covers 13 residues. TCRdb keeps only in-frame clones here, not all; method: immunoSEQ multiplex PCR. The sample has 110,000 to 150,000 clones, 90% to 95% seen once. This TCR came from a man aged 40-49 years in good health. The chain combines TRBV7-9 with TRBJ1-1; a possible D gene is TRBD1 (6 bases). The sequencing input was blood. This CDR3 is CASSDRSYTEAFF. The DNA of the CDR3 is TGTGCCAGCTCCGACAGGTCATACACTGAAGCTTTCTTT.